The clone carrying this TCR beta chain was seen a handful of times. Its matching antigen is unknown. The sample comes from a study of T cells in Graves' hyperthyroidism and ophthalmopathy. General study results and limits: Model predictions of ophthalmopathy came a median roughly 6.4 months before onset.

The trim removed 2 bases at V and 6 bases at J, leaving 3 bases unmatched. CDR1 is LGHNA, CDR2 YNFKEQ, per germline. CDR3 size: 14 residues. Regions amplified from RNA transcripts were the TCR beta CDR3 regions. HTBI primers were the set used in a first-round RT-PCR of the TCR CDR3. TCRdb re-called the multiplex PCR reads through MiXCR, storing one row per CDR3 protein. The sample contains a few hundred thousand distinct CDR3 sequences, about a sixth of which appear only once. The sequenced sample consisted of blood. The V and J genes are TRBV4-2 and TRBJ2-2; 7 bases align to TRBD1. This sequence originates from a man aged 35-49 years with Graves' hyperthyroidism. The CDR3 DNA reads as TGTGCCAGCAGCCAACCTGACAGGGCCGGGGAGCTGTTTTTT. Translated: CASSQPDRAGELFF.